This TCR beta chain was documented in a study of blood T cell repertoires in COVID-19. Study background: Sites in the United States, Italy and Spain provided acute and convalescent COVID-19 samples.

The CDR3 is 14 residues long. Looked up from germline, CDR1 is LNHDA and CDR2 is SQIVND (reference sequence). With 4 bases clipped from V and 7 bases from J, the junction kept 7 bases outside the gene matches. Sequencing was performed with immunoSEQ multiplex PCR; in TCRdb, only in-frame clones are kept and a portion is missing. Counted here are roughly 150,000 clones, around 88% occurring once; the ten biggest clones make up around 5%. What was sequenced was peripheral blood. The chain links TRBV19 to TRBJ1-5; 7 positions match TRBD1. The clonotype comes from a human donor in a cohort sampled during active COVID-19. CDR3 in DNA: TGTGCCAGTAGTAAGACAGGGTGGGAACAGCCCCAGCATTTT. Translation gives CASSKTGWEQPQHF. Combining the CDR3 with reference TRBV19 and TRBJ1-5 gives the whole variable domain DGGITQSPKYLFRKEGQNVTLSCEQNLNHDAMYWYRQDPGQGLRLIYYSQIVNDFQKGDIAEGYSVSREKKESFPLTVTSAQKNPTAFYLCASSKTGWEQPQHFGDGTRLSIL.